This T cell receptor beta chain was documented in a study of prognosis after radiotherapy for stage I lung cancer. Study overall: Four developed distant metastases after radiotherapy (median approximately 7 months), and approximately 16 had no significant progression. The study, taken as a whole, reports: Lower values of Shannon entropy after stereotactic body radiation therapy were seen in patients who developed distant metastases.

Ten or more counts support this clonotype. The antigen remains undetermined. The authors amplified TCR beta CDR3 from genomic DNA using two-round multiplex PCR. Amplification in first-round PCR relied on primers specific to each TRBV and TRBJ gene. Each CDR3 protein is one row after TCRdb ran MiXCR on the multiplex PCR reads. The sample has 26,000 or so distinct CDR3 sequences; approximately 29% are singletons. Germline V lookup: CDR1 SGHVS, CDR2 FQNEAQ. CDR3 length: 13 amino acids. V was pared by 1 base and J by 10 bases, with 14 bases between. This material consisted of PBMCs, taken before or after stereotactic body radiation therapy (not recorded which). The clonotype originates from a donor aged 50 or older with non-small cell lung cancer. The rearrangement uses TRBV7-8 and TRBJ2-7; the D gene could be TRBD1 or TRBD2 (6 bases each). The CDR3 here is CASSLEGRGHQYF. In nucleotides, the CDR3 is TGTGCCAGCAGCTTAGAGGGTCGGGGGCATCAGTACTTC.